A selection of T cell receptor beta chains follows, all from one sample in a study of CD8 T cells in Susac syndrome. Via MiXCR, TCRdb re-called the immunoSEQ multiplex PCR reads, giving one row per CDR3 protein. The sample includes around 130,000 distinct CDR3 sequences, roughly 92% of them seen just once. The sequencing input was CD4+ T cells from PBMCs. The source is a human donor in good health. Each CDR3 is given without its conserved first and last residue.

>TRBJ2-5|TRBV5-1|14
ASSLGSSGSRETQY
>TRBJ1-1|TRBV6-2/TRBV6-3|14
ASRLGQGSPYTEAF
>TRBJ1-6|TRBV6-1|14
ASSPGAISYNSPLH
>TRBJ2-5|TRBV20-1|14
SASGLAGRPLETQY
>TRBJ1-3|TRBV7-2|13
ASSLAGRALYTIY
>TRBJ2-3|TRBV30|13
AWSAGLAGSDTQY
>TRBJ2-7|TRBV6-5|13
ASSYSGLAAYEQY
>TRBJ2-7|TRBV6-4|11
ASKNSGIYEQY
>TRBJ1-1|TRBV24-1|10
ATSGPLTEAF
>TRBJ2-1|TRBV5-4|14
ASSPGTSGLYNEQF
>TRBJ2-7|TRBV6-2/TRBV6-3|18
ASSYKPPLAGVKGSYEQY
>TRBJ2-2|TRBV2|14
ASSEGGTPNTGELF
>TRBJ2-7|TRBV9|12
ASSVGQGGYEQY
>TRBJ2-6|TRBV7-3|17
ASSSKSALTSSGANVLT
>TRBJ2-5|TRBV5-1|13
ASSSQTDLQETQY
>TRBJ2-2|TRBV18|14
ASSPVEDSATGELF
>TRBJ2-1|TRBV7-9|10
ASSPPGWKQF
>TRBJ2-1|TRBV3-1|14
ASSQGDGNPYNEQF
>TRBJ2-4|TRBV27|15
ASSFLAGGPSKNIQY
>TRBJ1-1|TRBV3-1|13
ASSLSEYSGTEAF
>TRBJ1-6|TRBV28|12
ASSFTRGGSPLH
>TRBJ1-2|TRBV6-5|11
ASSYSADYGYT
>TRBJ1-2|TRBV19|13
ASNSNMDRGPGYT
>TRBJ2-3|TRBV7-2|15
ASSLGLAGGPTDTQY
>TRBJ2-1|TRBV7-3|11
ASSFALANEQF
>TRBJ2-5|TRBV4-1|18
ASSQDLIGTSGRARETQY
>TRBJ2-2|TRBV6-1|12
ASNREVKTGELF
>TRBJ2-5|TRBV20-1|12
SARGRGHQETQY
>TRBJ2-7|TRBV20-1|11
SASAVNSYEQY
>TRBJ2-1|TRBV6-1|13
ASSEVTQGFNEQF
>TRBJ1-3|TRBV5-1|11
ASTLTPGNTIY
>TRBJ2-3|TRBV9|12
ASSGTSGRDTQY
>TRBJ2-7|TRBV4-3|14
ASSPTLTREGYEQY
>TRBJ2-7|TRBV7-9|13
ASSRPSGRSEEQY
>TRBJ1-4|TRBV11-2|12
ASSRGLANEKLF
>TRBJ2-5|TRBV3-1|13
ASSQGTGGWETQY
>TRBJ2-5|TRBV3-1|15
ASSQAVRRTRQETQY
>TRBJ2-1|TRBV20-1|12
SATPWTSGNEQF
>TRBJ1-2|TRBV3-1|12
ASSQVQGMDGYT
>TRBJ2-3|TRBV6-1|14
ASRRTGAERTDTQY
>TRBJ2-2|TRBV3-1|12
ASSQGGNTGELF
>TRBJ1-1|TRBV29-1|11
SVVPGGGTEAF
>TRBJ1-3|TRBV10-3|14
AISPEGTPSGNTIY
>TRBJ2-3|TRBV5-1|15
ASSYLAGGPWTDTQY
>TRBJ2-7|TRBV6-1|11
ASNTGRDDEQY
>TRBJ2-1|TRBV30|13
AWSVGFSSYNEQF
>TRBJ2-2|TRBV6-5|13
ASSYSMASTGELF
>TRBJ2-1|TRBV30|12
AWRKSGRALEQF
>TRBJ2-7|TRBV12-3/TRBV12-4|12
ASSFSGRRYEQY
>TRBJ2-7|TRBV25-1|13
ASSEPGQGGSEQY
>TRBJ1-2|TRBV19|14
ASRHLIDSYVDGYT
>TRBJ1-2|TRBV2|12
ASSVSSRENGYT
>TRBJ2-7|TRBV3-1|12
ASSPAGVFHEQY